This T cell receptor (beta chain) was identified in a study of graft-versus-host responses after intestinal transplantation. About the research overall: All recipients got anti-thymocyte globulin induction, then tacrolimus and steroids for approximately 3 years.

The CDR3 loop spans 11 amino acids. V lost 9 bases and J 6 bases, leaving 9 bases between the germline ends. Germline CDR1 is SNHLY and CDR2 is FYNNEI. A single count supports this clone. Its antigen is not known. Overall study results and limits: Elevated graft-versus-host to host-versus-graft clonal ratios in allografts were recorded for patients with graft-donor T cell macrochimerism. Peak levels of circulating GvH clones tracked with early post-transplant HvG declines.

TCRdb keeps only in-frame clones here, not all; method: immunoSEQ multiplex PCR. Among more than 30,000 clones listed, around 90% were seen once. Processing released intraepithelial and lamina propria lymphocytes from the graft tissue. This clonotype originated in a human patient who received an intestinal transplant, so some T cells may come from the graft donor. Source: ileum tissue, taken almost 210 days after intestinal transplant. V is TRBV2 and J is TRBJ2-1; maybe TRBD1 (5 bases). The DNA of the CDR3 is TGTGCCAGTACAGGATCCAATGAGCAGTTCTTC. Residues: CASTGSNEQFF.